This T cell receptor beta chain was captured in a study of cytomegalovirus exposure and HLA in healthy donors. This clone was seen a handful of times. PCR primers comprised 60 Vbeta and 13 Jbeta primers. Repertoires were generated with immunoSEQ multiplex PCR, while TCRdb's copy carries only in-frame clones and drops some. The sample lists around 150,000 clones; about 80% were seen once. The germline V gene has CDR1 KGHSH and CDR2 LQKENI. Trimming pared 6 bases from V and 1 base from J, leaving 15 bases between. The CDR3 has 15 residues. V gene TRBV18 combines with J gene TRBJ1-1, with D uncertain. This TCR derives from a man under 40 in good health and CMV-seronegative. Sequences were obtained from PBMCs. This CDR3 reads CASSPAIVRNTEAFF. The DNA of the CDR3 is TGTGCCAGCTCCCCCGCGATAGTGAGGAACACTGAAGCTTTCTTT.